The 20 T cell receptor beta chains below all came from one sample that was sequenced in a study of PD-L1 blockade in urothelial cancer. Time point noted: pretreatment peripheral blood. Only in-frame clones appear in the TCRdb table, and some are missing; sequencing was by immunoSEQ multiplex PCR. The table has about 52,000 clones, about four fifths seen once. The sample consisted of PBMCs, taken around atezolizumab (anti-PD-L1) treatment. The receptors derive from a man in his forties or fifties with urothelial cancer.

The V and J genes are TRBV5-6 and TRBJ2-7; possibly TRBD2 for D (6 bases). Germline V gives CDR1 SGHDT, CDR2 YYEEEE. The CDR3 consists of 14 residues. Trimming removed 4 bases at V and 7 bases at J, with 18 bases between. The CDR3 DNA reads TGTGCCAGCAGCGGGGGGACCCGCGGCTGGGAGCAGTACTTC. The encoded protein is CASSGGTRGWEQYF. The entire variable domain, with the rest obtained from reference TRBV5-6 and TRBJ2-7, is as follows: DAGVTQSPTHLIKTRGQQVTLRCSPKSGHDTVSWYQQALGQGPQFIFQYYEEEERQRGNFPDRFSGHQFPNYSSELNVNALLLGDSALYLCASSGGTRGWEQYFGPGTRLTVT.

The table lists this clone with a count of one. The CDR3 region is CASSSGTAYEQYF. The CDR3, as DNA: TGCGCCAGCAGCTCCGGGACAGCCTACGAGCAGTACTTC. The chain joins TRBV5-1 to TRBJ2-7, with TRBD1 matching over 7 bases. CDR1 SGHRS and CDR2 YFSETQ come from the germline V gene. Unmatched junction bases numbered 2, after V lost 3 bases and J lost 2 bases. This CDR3 contains 13 residues.

J is TRBJ2-7 and V is TRBV11-2, with D unclear. The V end was cut by 1 base, the J end by 5 bases, with 18 bases between. Germline assignment: CDR1 SGHAT and CDR2 FQNNGV. The CDR3 contains 16 residues. The CDR3 DNA reads as TGTGCCAGCAGCTTAGGCTCCGGGTTAGGTCCCCACGAGCAGTACTTC. This sequence encodes CASSLGSGLGPHEQYF.

This chain connects TRBV5-1 to TRBJ2-7; perhaps TRBD1 as D (6 bases). V lost 4 bases to trimming and J lost 3 bases, with 14 bases between them. In germline, CDR1 is SGHRS, CDR2 YFSETQ. This CDR3 has 14 residues. The CDR3: CASSQDRFNYEQYF. The CDR3 DNA sequence: TGCGCCAGCAGCCAGGACAGATTTAACTACGAGCAGTACTTC.

The chain carries TRBV11-2 and TRBJ2-5; 9 nucleotides line up with TRBD2. The trim removed 2 bases at V and 4 bases at J, leaving 2 bases unmatched. This CDR3 is built from 14 residues. In germline, CDR1 is SGHAT, CDR2 FQNNGV. The CDR3 bases are TGTGCCAGCAGCTTATTAGCGGGAGTAGAGACCCAGTACTTC. Translating gives CASSLLAGVETQYF.

With regard to this clone: The sample holds other DNA sequences that translate to the same CDR3. This rearrangement joins TRBV2 to TRBJ1-2; 8 nucleotides match TRBD1. The junction had 5 bases not matched to a gene; V was cut back by 6 bases and J by 8 bases. Germline V gene lookup returns CDR1 SNHLY and CDR2 FYNNEI. The CDR3 loop spans 12 amino acids. The CDR3 reads CASSEQGDGYTF. CDR3 coding DNA: TGTGCCAGCAGCGAACAGGGGGACGGCTACACCTTC.

The J gene is TRBJ1-4, the V gene TRBV18; the D is unclear. Germline lookup yields CDR1 KGHSH and CDR2 LQKENI. V was shortened by 2 bases and J by 6 bases, with 7 bases between the two germline ends. There are 13 residues in the CDR3. The CDR3 protein is CASSPGRDEKLFF. The CDR3 bases are TGTGCCAGCTCACCAGGTCGCGATGAAAAACTGTTTTTT.

The J gene is TRBJ1-5, the V gene TRBV7-2, with a possible D match to TRBD1 (5 bases). The CDR3 consists of 12 residues. CDR1 and CDR2 from the germline V gene are SGHTA and FQGNSA. Trimming cost V 1 base and J 7 bases, with 5 bases left between them. The CDR3 bases are TGTGCCAGCAGCTTAGGGGGCCAGCCCCAGCATTTT. Translating it yields CASSLGGQPQHF. Looking up the rest from reference TRBV7-2 and TRBJ1-5 gives the full variable domain: GAGVSQSPSNKVTEKGKDVELRCDPISGHTALYWYRQSLGQGLEFLIYFQGNSAPDKSGLPSDRFSAERTGGSVSTLTIQRTQQEDSAVYLCASSLGGQPQHFGDGTRLSIL.

The chain employs TRBV30 and TRBJ1-2, with TRBD1 matching over 7 bases. The V gene end was trimmed by 2 bases and the J gene end by 4 bases; junction bases not matched to a gene: 7. The CDR3 has 14 residues. The germline CDR1 and CDR2 sequences are GTSNPN and SVGIG (reference sequence). Here the CDR3 reads CAWSPTGWGYGYTF. The CDR3 bases are TGTGCCTGGAGTCCGACAGGGTGGGGCTATGGCTACACCTTC. The variable domain in full, completed from reference TRBV30 and TRBJ1-2, reads SQTIHQWPATLVQPVGSPLSLECTVEGTSNPNLYWYRQAAGRGLQLLFYSVGIGQISSEVPQNLSASRPQDRQFILSSKKLLLSDSGFYLCAWSPTGWGYGYTFGSGTRLTVV.

The rearrangement links TRBV25-1 to TRBJ1-3, with D possibly TRBD1 on 5 matching bases. The germline CDR1 and CDR2 sequences are MGHDK and SYGVNS. Trimming shortened V by 2 bases and J by 4 bases, and 15 bases separated the two germline ends. The CDR3 contains 16 residues. In DNA, the CDR3 is TGTGCCAGCAGTGAAATCGGACAAAGATACGGAAACACCATATATTTT. Protein product: CASSEIGQRYGNTIYF.

The chain couples TRBV29-1 to TRBJ1-2; D not resolved. CDR1 is SQVTM, CDR2 ANQGSEA, per germline. Trimming left V 4 bases short and J 1 base short, with 7 bases between. The CDR3 runs to 12 residues. The CDR3 DNA sequence: TGCAGCGTTGTCCACAATAACTATGGCTACACCTTC. This encodes CSVVHNNYGYTF.

The chain uses TRBV5-6 and TRBJ1-4; D not certain. This CDR3 has 13 residues. Germline V CDR1 and CDR2: SGHDT, YYEEEE. V dropped 6 bases and J dropped 5 bases, with 11 bases sitting between them. In nucleotides, the CDR3 is TGTGCCAGCACCCGGGGTAAAAATGAAAAACTGTTTTTT. Translation: CASTRGKNEKLFF.

The chain employs TRBV28 and TRBJ2-6, with 12 positions matching TRBD1. Germline V CDR1 and CDR2: MDHEN, SYDVKM. The trim removed 4 bases at V and 2 bases at J, leaving 3 bases unmatched. The CDR3 has 17 residues. In nucleotides, the CDR3 is TGTGCCAGCAGTTGGGACAGGGGGCAAACTGGGGCCAACGTCCTGACTTTC. Residues: CASSWDRGQTGANVLTF.

The chain employs TRBV28 and TRBJ2-5; 7 bases match TRBD1. CDR1 is MDHEN, CDR2 SYDVKM, per germline. The CDR3 is 14 amino acids. Losses at the gene ends were 3 bases for V and 7 bases for J; bases not matched to a gene: 8. CDR3 residues: CASSFYGTERTQYF. For the CDR3, the DNA is TGTGCCAGCAGTTTCTACGGGACAGAAAGGACCCAGTACTTC. Filled out from reference TRBV28 and TRBJ2-5, the complete variable domain reads DVKVTQSSRYLVKRTGEKVFLECVQDMDHENMFWYRQDPGLGLRLIYFSYDVKMKEKGDIPEGYSVSREKKERFSLILESASTNQTSMYLCASSFYGTERTQYFGPGTRLLVL.

This clone was recorded only once. This sequence joins TRBV4-2 and TRBJ2-5; D perhaps matches TRBD2 (5 bases). Germline V gives CDR1 LGHNA, CDR2 YNFKEQ. Between the trimmed V and J ends, which lost 1 base and 5 bases, there was a span of 14 bases. This CDR3 region has 15 residues. In DNA, the CDR3 is TGTGCCAGCAGCCAAGCGTTAGGGAGTGACGAGACCCAGTACTTC. It yields the protein CASSQALGSDETQYF.

This clone turned up a few times. The rearrangement links TRBV4-1 to TRBJ1-1; 9 bases agree with TRBD1. CDR3 length: 15 amino acids. CDR1 MGHRA and CDR2 YSYEKL come from the germline V gene. With V trimmed by 1 base and J by 5 bases, 5 bases remained unmatched. This CDR3 reads CASSQAHRGRTEAFF. CDR3 nucleotide sequence: TGCGCCAGCAGCCAAGCCCACAGGGGGCGGACTGAAGCTTTCTTT.

V gene TRBV19 combines with J gene TRBJ1-2; D perhaps matches TRBD1 (6 bases). The CDR3 is 14 amino acids. The germline V gene has CDR1 LNHDA and CDR2 SQIVND (reference sequence). V was clipped by 7 bases and J by 2 bases, with 14 bases between them. The CDR3 is CASTKGQLNYGYTF. CDR3 nucleotide sequence: TGTGCCAGTACTAAGGGACAACTCAACTATGGCTACACCTTC.

Concerning this clone: At one of its ends the junction is not consistent with the germline gene, which may arise from a read error. The chain joins TRBV7-2 to TRBJ2-5; TRBD2 agrees at 8 bases. The CDR3 runs to 12 residues. Per germline, CDR1 SGHTA and CDR2 FQGNSA. CDR3 loop: CASSLSLAGWNF. The CDR3 DNA follows: TGTGCCAGCAGCTTATCCCTAGCGGGTTGGAACTTC.

Here the CDR3 reads CASSLASSYSNQPQHF. The CDR3 DNA reads as TGTGCCAGCAGCTTGGCTTCGAGTTATAGCAATCAGCCCCAGCATTTT. V gene TRBV5-6 combines with J gene TRBJ1-5, with D uncertain. The CDR3 is 16 amino acids. V lost 0 bases and J 0 bases, leaving 10 bases between the germline ends. Germline loops: CDR1 SGHDT, CDR2 YYEEEE.

Comments on this clone: One junction end does not reproduce the germline sequence, and a read error may be involved. The V gene is TRBV19, the J gene TRBJ2-7; tentatively, D is TRBD2 (5 bases). Germline V gives CDR1 LNHDA, CDR2 SQIVND (reference sequence). The length of the CDR3 is 14 residues. The CDR3 reads CASSISLGAYSREF. The CDR3 nucleotides are TGTGCCAGTAGTATATCCCTGGGCGCGTACAGCCGGGAATTC. The complete variable domain, with remaining parts taken from reference TRBV19 and TRBJ2-7, reads DGGITQSPKYLFRKEGQNVTLSCEQNLNHDAMYWYRQDPGQGLRLIYYSQIVNDFQKGDIAEGYSVSREKKESFPLTVTSAQKNPTAFYLCASSISLGAYSREFGPGTRLTVT.